Included here is one TCR beta chain sequence, with context. The junction differs from germline at one of its ends, possibly a read error. The record originates from a study of blood T cell repertoires in COVID-19. Generated by immunoSEQ multiplex PCR, the TCRdb table keeps only in-frame clones and is missing some. The table shows hundreds of thousands of clones, with around nine tenths occurring only once. The CDR3 is made up of 12 amino acids. Germline V gene sequence: CDR1 MNHEY, CDR2 SVGEGT. The chain recombines TRBV6-2 or TRBV6-3 with TRBJ1-2; TRBD1 aligns across 7 bases. Sequencing was performed on peripheral blood. This receptor was taken from a man younger than 35 with active or convalescent COVID-19. CDR3 bases: TGTGCCAGCAGTTTTATCGGGACAGCTCTCTCCTTC. This gives the protein CASSFIGTALSF.